The 16 T cell receptor beta chains listed next were all sequenced from one sample in a study of T cells in narcolepsy. Sequenced by immunoSEQ multiplex PCR; TCRdb stores in-frame clones only, minus some. The sample holds tens of thousands of clones; 75% to 85% are singletons and the top ten take about 1%. The sequenced sample consisted of CD45RA- memory CD4+ T cells from PBMCs. These receptors originate from a human donor with narcolepsy.

The gene calls are TRBV29-1 and TRBJ1-1; tentatively, D is TRBD1 (5 bases). Trimming took off 7 bases at V and 4 bases at J, with 16 bases between the two ends. Germline V gives CDR1 SQVTM, CDR2 ANQGSEA. CDR3 size: 13 residues. This chain's CDR3 is CSASGRVSTEAFF. CDR3 DNA: TGCAGCGCCTCGGGACGGGTGAGCACTGAAGCTTTCTTT.

The V call is TRBV14, the J call TRBJ2-1; D gene uncertain. The CDR3 length is 13 residues. Germline V gene lookup returns CDR1 SGHDN and CDR2 FVKESK. Trimming stripped 1 base from V and 9 bases from J, with 10 bases between. The CDR3 loop is CASSQGPGTEQFF. The CDR3 region has the DNA TGTGCCAGCAGCCAAGGTCCGGGCACTGAGCAGTTCTTC.

V gene TRBV6-5 combines with J gene TRBJ2-1, with TRBD1 matching 9 bases. J was trimmed by 3 bases and V by 2 bases; bases with no gene match: 5. The CDR3 length is 16 residues. The V gene's germline CDR1 is MNHEY and CDR2 SVGAGI. The CDR3 coding sequence is TGTGCCAGCAGTTACCACCCGGGACAGGGCTACAATGAGCAGTTCTTC. As protein: CASSYHPGQGYNEQFF.

The CDR3 sequence: CASRGAGLSTDTQYF. DNA for the CDR3: TGTGCCAGCAGGGGCGCCGGGCTAAGCACAGATACGCAGTATTTT. V gene TRBV6-5 combines with J gene TRBJ2-3; D is ambiguous. Deletions cut 6 bases from V and 0 bases from J, with 13 bases between. CDR1 and CDR2 from the germline V gene are MNHEY and SVGAGI. The CDR3 is made up of 15 amino acids.

The chain uses TRBV11-2 and TRBJ2-1; TRBD1 matches 7 bases. The V gene end was trimmed by 3 bases and the J gene end by 7 bases; junction bases not matched to a gene: 9. CDR3 length: 15 amino acids. Germline V CDR1 and CDR2: SGHAT, FQNNGV. The CDR3 loop reads CASSFEGAFRNEQFF. CDR3 sequence (DNA): TGTGCCAGCAGCTTCGAGGGGGCCTTCAGGAATGAGCAGTTCTTC. The whole variable domain, filled in from reference TRBV11-2 and TRBJ2-1, reads EAGVAQSPRYKIIEKRQSVAFWCNPISGHATLYWYQQILGQGPKLLIQFQNNGVVDDSQLPKDRFSAERLKGVDSTLKIQPAKLEDSAVYLCASSFEGAFRNEQFFGPGTRLTVL.

This clone was recorded a few times. The chain recombines TRBV18 with TRBJ2-4; the match to TRBD2 covers 9 bases. V lost 1 base, J lost 8 bases, and 3 bases stayed unmatched. The CDR3 has 14 residues. Germline CDR1 is KGHSH and CDR2 is LQKENI. CDR3 sequence (DNA): TGTGCCAGCTCACCACTAGCGGGGGCTGACATTCAGTACTTC. Translated: CASSPLAGADIQYF.

The chain has TRBV7-9 and TRBJ1-3, with D unclear. CDR3 size: 14 residues. V was clipped by 8 bases and J by 2 bases, with 13 bases between them. Per germline, CDR1 SEHNR and CDR2 FQNEAQ (reference sequence). The CDR3, as DNA: TGTGCCAGCGGAAGAGCGGGAACTGGAAACACCATATATTTT. This sequence encodes CASGRAGTGNTIYF.

This sequence joins TRBV2 and TRBJ1-4, with D unclear. Deletions cut 6 bases from V and 5 bases from J, with 4 bases between. The CDR3 contains 11 residues. Looked up from germline, CDR1 is SNHLY and CDR2 is FYNNEI. The CDR3 DNA follows: TGTGCCAGCAGCCCAAATGAAAAACTGTTTTTT. It specifies CASSPNEKLFF.

Concerning this clone: The sample carries other DNA sequences with the same CDR3. This sequence joins TRBV28 and TRBJ1-5; a possible D gene is TRBD1 (5 bases). Germline values: CDR1 MDHEN, CDR2 SYDVKM. This CDR3 has 14 residues. The V end was cut by 7 bases, the J end by 1 base, with 11 bases between. DNA for the CDR3: TGTGCCAGCACGGCGGGGGGGAGCAATCAGCCCCAGCATTTT. Protein product: CASTAGGSNQPQHF.

This clone was observed once. V usage is TRBV18 and J usage is TRBJ1-5; D is uncertain. The V gene lost 2 bases and the J gene lost 0 bases, with 8 bases spanning the gap. The CDR3 is 15 amino acids. Germline V gene lookup returns CDR1 KGHSH and CDR2 LQKENI. The CDR3 reads CASSPKRNSNQPQHF. DNA of the CDR3: TGTGCCAGCTCACCAAAGCGGAATAGCAATCAGCCCCAGCATTTT. The complete variable domain, with remaining parts taken from reference TRBV18 and TRBJ1-5, reads NAGVMQNPRHLVRRRGQEARLRCSPMKGHSHVYWYRQLPEEGLKFMVYLQKENIIDESGMPKERFSAEFPKEGPSILRIQQVVRGDSAAYFCASSPKRNSNQPQHFGDGTRLSIL.

The chain links TRBV6-1 to TRBJ1-5, with no clear D. The CDR3 totals 11 residues. The V gene lost 3 bases and the J gene lost 7 bases, with 4 bases spanning the gap. Looked up from germline, CDR1 is MNHNS and CDR2 is SASEGT. CDR3: CASSDWQPQHF. Written as DNA, the CDR3 is TGTGCCAGCAGTGACTGGCAGCCCCAGCATTTT.

V gene TRBV7-2 combines with J gene TRBJ2-1; 9 bases align to TRBD2. Trimming at V came to 5 bases and at J to 3 bases, leaving 8 bases not matched to a gene. The length of the CDR3 is 16 residues. Per germline, CDR1 SGHTA and CDR2 FQGNSA. The CDR3 DNA sequence: TGTGCCAGCAGCCCTAATGCGGGAGGGTTCTACAATGAGCAGTTCTTC. Amino acids: CASSPNAGGFYNEQFF.

This clone has just one count. The chain's CDR3 is CASSELSGLRAFF. CDR3 bases: TGTGCCAGCAGTGAGCTTTCGGGTCTTAGGGCTTTCTTT. The V call is TRBV6-1, the J call TRBJ1-1; unclear D gene. Germline CDR1 and CDR2: MNHNS and SASEGT. With 3 bases removed from V and 11 bases from J, the gap between germline ends came to 16 bases. The CDR3 totals 13 residues.

The rearrangement links TRBV19 to TRBJ2-7; D is unclear. The V end lost 7 bases, the J end lost 0 bases, and 10 bases lay between the germline ends. The CDR3 loop spans 13 amino acids. Germline V gene lookup returns CDR1 LNHDA and CDR2 SQIVND (reference sequence). CDR3 sequence (DNA): TGTGCCAGTAACTCGGGCAGCTCCTACGAGCAGTACTTC. It is translated as CASNSGSSYEQYF.

CDR3 protein: CASSSSGTGDEKLFF. CDR3 nucleotides: TGTGCCAGCAGTTCGTCCGGGACAGGGGATGAAAAACTGTTTTTT. V is TRBV27 and J is TRBJ1-4; 10 positions match TRBD1. J lost 6 bases, V lost 4 bases, and 5 bases had no gene match. Germline V CDR1 and CDR2: MNHEY, SMNVEV (reference sequence). The CDR3 length is 15 residues.

In its sample, this clone was seen once. V gene TRBV30 combines with J gene TRBJ2-3; 10 positions agree with TRBD2. CDR3 length: 14 amino acids. CDR1 is GTSNPN, CDR2 SVGIG, per germline (reference sequence). Trimming took 5 bases from V and 3 from J; bases not matched to a gene: 5. CDR3 in amino acids: CAWDLAGETDTQYF. As DNA, the CDR3 is TGTGCCTGGGATCTAGCGGGAGAAACAGATACGCAGTATTTT.